A selection of T cell receptor beta chains follows, all from one sample in a study of T cells after yellow fever vaccination. TCRdb called the 5' RACE reads again in MiXCR, with one record for every CDR3 protein. This sample has about 160,000 distinct CDR3 sequences, with around 7.3% found just once. Specimen: CD4+ T cells sorted from PBMCs, collected 5 to 6 days after the first yellow fever vaccination. Receptor source: a man aged 18 to 29 who received the YFV17D yellow fever vaccine. CDR3s include the opening cysteine and the closing phenylalanine or tryptophan. D genes are given only for firm matches. Expanded clones are given a class, and other clones once, few, many or no size at all.

TRBV4-2	NA	TRBJ1-5	NA	CASSQDEVAAQPQHF	TGTGCCAGCAGCCAAGATGAGGTGGCGGCTCAGCCCCAGCATTTT
TRBV6-1	few	TRBJ1-5	NA	CASSLAGPSNQPQHF	TGTGCCAGCAGCCTCGCAGGTCCCAGCAATCAGCCCCAGCATTTT
TRBV3-1	NA	TRBJ1-2	NA	CASRGVAGYGYTF	TGTGCCAGCCGGGGGGTGGCGGGCTATGGCTACACCTTC
TRBV5-1	few	TRBJ2-3	TRBD1	CASSSLTGGADTQYF	TGCGCCAGCAGCTCCCTGACAGGGGGCGCAGATACGCAGTATTTT
TRBV2	few	TRBJ1-2	NA	CASQVSGGYTF	TGTGCCAGCCAGGTCAGCGGTGGCTACACCTTC
TRBV24-1	many	TRBJ1-2	NA	CATSDGRHGYTF	TGTGCCACCAGTGATGGACGACATGGCTACACCTTC
TRBV6-1	few	TRBJ1-5	NA	CASSVGLGFSNQPQHF	TGTGCCAGCAGTGTGGGGCTCGGTTTTAGCAATCAGCCCCAGCATTTT
TRBV7-9	few	TRBJ1-3	NA	CASSLRVIGNTIYF	TGTGCCAGCAGCTTACGCGTTATAGGAAACACCATATATTTT
TRBV20-1	NA	TRBJ1-2	NA	CSAVSFLPGRYGYTF	TGCAGTGCTGTCAGCTTCTTACCGGGCCGATATGGCTACACCTTC
TRBV4-2	few	TRBJ1-2	NA	CASSQPYGGESPNYGYTF	TGTGCCAGCAGCCAACCCTACGGCGGGGAGTCGCCTAACTATGGCTACACCTTC
TRBV2	many	TRBJ1-4	NA	CASRTELGKLFF	TGTGCCAGCCGGACGGAGCTGGGAAAACTGTTTTTT
TRBV4-3	many	TRBJ2-1	TRBD2	CASSRGRGLAGGPPRNEQFF	TGCGCCAGCAGCCGGGGAAGGGGACTAGCGGGGGGTCCCCCCAGGAATGAGCAGTTCTTC
TRBV5-1	once	TRBJ1-1	NA	CASRGFSRAETEAFF	TGCGCCAGCAGGGGTTTTTCACGGGCCGAGACTGAAGCTTTCTTT
TRBV5-1	many	TRBJ2-5	NA	CASSLLWAEETQYF	TGCGCCAGCAGCTTGTTATGGGCAGAAGAGACCCAGTACTTC
TRBV14	NA	TRBJ2-2	TRBD1	CASSPRTGGLTGELFF	TGTGCCAGCAGCCCTCGGACAGGGGGACTCACCGGGGAGCTGTTTTTT